Following are 28 T cell receptor beta chains from one sample sequenced in a study of blood T cell repertoires in COVID-19. Using immunoSEQ multiplex PCR, the repertoire was profiled, and TCRdb retains in-frame clones only, with some absent. The sample records approximately 500,000 clones, over 75% being singletons. The material sequenced was peripheral blood. The origin of the receptors is a human donor in a cohort sampled during active COVID-19.

This chain connects TRBV7-8 to TRBJ1-2; D possibly corresponds to TRBD1 (6 bases). The CDR3 extends over 16 amino acids. CDR1 is SGHVS and CDR2 is FQNEAQ in the germline V gene. Trimming removed 1 base at V and 7 bases at J, with 19 bases between. As DNA, the CDR3 is TGTGCCAGCAGCTTAGTAGGTGGGGGCGCGGGGGCTGGCTACACCTTC. It translates to CASSLVGGGAGAGYTF.

The V and J genes are TRBV5-5 and TRBJ1-1; 7 nucleotides match TRBD1. Germline-derived CDR1 and CDR2 are SGHKS and YYEKEE (reference sequence). V was pared by 4 bases and J by 1 base, with 7 bases of the junction left unmatched. The CDR3 contains 15 residues. For the CDR3, the DNA is TGTGCCAGCAGCGTGGGACAGCGAGCGAACACTGAAGCTTTCTTT. Its translation: CASSVGQRANTEAFF.

This clone has more than one count but fewer than ten. J is TRBJ1-1 and V is TRBV6-6, with TRBD1 identical over 7 bases. Germline loops: CDR1 MNHNY, CDR2 SVGAGI (reference sequence). V lost 7 bases to trimming and J lost 3 bases; unmatched junction nucleotides: 8. The CDR3 is made up of 14 amino acids. CDR3 in amino acids: CASTTTGRYTEAFF. The CDR3 region has the DNA TGTGCCAGCACCACGACAGGGAGGTACACTGAAGCTTTCTTT.

The genes are TRBV28 and TRBJ2-7; 7 bases align to TRBD1. CDR3 length: 14 residues. Per germline, CDR1 MDHEN and CDR2 SYDVKM. V was clipped by 7 bases and J by 3 bases; unmatched bases: 9. In DNA form, the CDR3 reads TGTGCCAGCACCCCCGGGACAGATTTCTACGAGCAGTACTTC. This codes for CASTPGTDFYEQYF.

CDR3 in amino acids: CATTRGNSGNTIYF. The CDR3 DNA is TGTGCCACGACCAGGGGAAATTCTGGAAACACCATATATTTT. The chain links TRBV10-3 to TRBJ1-3, with a possible D match to TRBD1 (6 bases). Trimming cost V 10 bases and J 1 base, with 14 bases left between them. Germline V gene sequence: CDR1 ENHRY, CDR2 SYGVKD. This CDR3 contains 14 residues.

This clone was recorded once. V is TRBV30 and J is TRBJ1-3; D is unresolved. CDR1 is GTSNPN and CDR2 is SVGIG in the germline V gene (reference sequence). Trimming removed 4 bases from V and 6 bases from J, with 13 bases in between. There are 13 residues in the CDR3. The DNA of the CDR3 is TGTGCCTGGACCCAGCCCGGAGTAAACACCATATATTTT. It codes for CAWTQPGVNTIYF.

A few counts support this clone. This chain connects TRBV6-6 to TRBJ2-1; no firm D call. This CDR3 spans 15 amino acids. V dropped 5 bases and J dropped 5 bases, with 16 bases sitting between them. Per the germline V gene, CDR1 is MNHNY and CDR2 is SVGAGI (reference sequence). The CDR3 bases are TGTGCCAGCAGTCCTATGGGCCGCAGAAACAATGAGCAGTTCTTC. Its translation: CASSPMGRRNNEQFF.

The J gene is TRBJ2-3, the V gene TRBV7-8, with D unresolved. The germline V gene has CDR1 SGHVS and CDR2 FQNEAQ. V was pared by 4 bases and J by 2 bases, with 19 bases between. The CDR3 runs 17 residues. The CDR3 sequence: CASSYPHRLDPTDTQYF. The CDR3, as DNA: TGTGCCAGCAGCTACCCCCACCGGCTAGACCCCACAGATACGCAGTATTTT.

The J gene is TRBJ1-5, the V gene TRBV6-6; D is possibly TRBD1 (5 bases). The germline V gene encodes CDR1 MNHNY and CDR2 SVGAGI (reference sequence). V dropped 6 bases and J dropped 4 bases, with 34 bases sitting between them. The CDR3 has 21 amino acids. CDR3 nucleotide sequence: TGTGCCAGCAGCTTCTCCACTACAACAGGAACTTCTAATCTGGAGAATCAGCCCCAGCATTTT. Its protein product is CASSFSTTTGTSNLENQPQHF.

The chain combines TRBV5-1 with TRBJ2-5; the D gene is possibly TRBD2 (5 bases). CDR1 and CDR2 from the germline V gene are SGHRS and YFSETQ. Between the trimmed V and J ends, which lost 0 bases and 0 bases, there was a span of 6 bases. The CDR3 runs 14 residues. The CDR3 DNA reads TGCGCCAGCAGCTTGGCGGGGTACCAAGAGACCCAGTACTTC. As protein: CASSLAGYQETQYF.

The rearrangement joins TRBV5-4 to TRBJ1-2; 7 nucleotides agree with TRBD1. V lost 0 bases, J lost 6 bases, and 11 bases stayed unmatched. Per germline, CDR1 SGHNT and CDR2 YYREEE (reference sequence). The CDR3 loop spans 16 amino acids. CDR3 residues: CASSLAEGRGTDGYTF. The CDR3, as DNA: TGTGCCAGCAGCTTGGCCGAGGGCAGGGGGACTGATGGCTACACCTTC.

The chain joins TRBV27 to TRBJ2-7; the D gene is possibly TRBD1 (5 bases). This CDR3 region has 15 residues. From germline, CDR1 is MNHEY and CDR2 SMNVEV (reference sequence). V was pared by 3 bases and J by 2 bases, with 14 bases between. The CDR3 nucleotides read TGTGCCAGCAGTTTGCAGGGCAGCCTAACCTACGAGCAGTACTTC. Its translation: CASSLQGSLTYEQYF.

The chain is built from TRBV11-2 and TRBJ2-1, with D perhaps TRBD1 (6 bases). The CDR3 extends over 17 amino acids. Deletions cut 3 bases from V and 4 bases from J, with 19 bases between. Germline V CDR1 and CDR2: SGHAT, FQNNGV. In DNA form, the CDR3 reads TGTGCCAGCAGCTTTTCGGGAACAGGGATGGGGTACAATGAGCAGTTCTTC. It is translated as CASSFSGTGMGYNEQFF. The full variable domain, rest sourced from reference TRBV11-2 and TRBJ2-1, is EAGVAQSPRYKIIEKRQSVAFWCNPISGHATLYWYQQILGQGPKLLIQFQNNGVVDDSQLPKDRFSAERLKGVDSTLKIQPAKLEDSAVYLCASSFSGTGMGYNEQFFGPGTRLTVL.

J is TRBJ1-5 and V is TRBV7-4, with 7 bases aligning to TRBD1. V lost 5 bases to trimming and J lost 1 base; unmatched junction nucleotides: 8. Germline CDR1 is SGHVT and CDR2 is SQSDAQ. This CDR3 is 16 amino acids long. CDR3 sequence: CASSPQTGPSNQPQHF. CDR3 in DNA: TGTGCCAGCAGCCCCCAGACAGGGCCAAGCAATCAGCCCCAGCATTTT.

The chain carries TRBV30 and TRBJ1-5; no reliable D call. The V gene lost 0 bases and the J gene lost 2 bases, with 5 bases spanning the gap. The CDR3 runs to 13 residues. Germline V gene data show CDR1 as GTSNPN and CDR2 as SVGIG (reference sequence). CDR3 bases: TGTGCCTGGAGTGTAGAGGGCAATCAGCCCCAGCATTTT. Its translation is CAWSVEGNQPQHF.

This clone was found once. This chain joins TRBV30 and TRBJ1-1; D not resolved. CDR1 is GTSNPN and CDR2 is SVGIG in the germline V gene (reference sequence). Trimming stripped 5 bases from V and 6 bases from J, with 22 bases between. The CDR3 totals 15 residues. The CDR3 DNA follows: TGTGCCTGGGCCTTACCGGGAAGTACAGTTGCTGAAGCTTTCTTT. It encodes CAWALPGSTVAEAFF.

V gene TRBV5-6 combines with J gene TRBJ2-3; 8 bases match TRBD2. From germline, CDR1 is SGHDT and CDR2 YYEEEE. This CDR3 is built from 16 residues. V lost 3 bases, J lost 3 bases, and 9 bases stayed unmatched. The CDR3 DNA sequence: TGTGCCAGCAGCTCCTCCGGGACTAGGGCAACAGATACGCAGTATTTT. Residues: CASSSSGTRATDTQYF.

This clone was counted between two and nine times. The genes are TRBV28 and TRBJ1-5; weak D call: TRBD1 (5 bases). Trimming took 6 bases from V and 6 from J, leaving 15 bases between them. The CDR3 is made up of 14 amino acids. Germline-derived CDR1 and CDR2 are MDHEN and SYDVKM. CDR3 nucleotide sequence: TGTGCCAGCAGCCAGACCCGGGACTTTCAGCCCCAGCATTTT. It yields the protein CASSQTRDFQPQHF.

This clone has a handful of counts. The chain joins TRBV29-1 to TRBJ2-3; D not resolved. The CDR3 runs 11 residues. The germline V and J ends were trimmed by 4 bases and 6 bases, with 8 bases remaining between them. The germline CDR1 and CDR2 sequences are SQVTM and ANQGSEA. The CDR3 DNA reads TGCAGCGTTGCTTTCGTGGATACGCAGTATTTT. It translates to CSVAFVDTQYF.

This CDR3 is CASSQGTSAYNEQFF. The CDR3 DNA reads as TGCGCCAGCAGCCAGGGGACTAGCGCGTACAATGAGCAGTTCTTC. The chain recombines TRBV4-3 with TRBJ2-1; 10 nucleotides agree with TRBD2. Germline trimming cut 3 bases from V and 4 bases from J; bases unmatched to any gene: 3. From germline, CDR1 is LGHNA and CDR2 YSLEER. The CDR3 totals 15 residues.

This clone was seen just once. The gene calls are TRBV5-6 and TRBJ2-6, with 8 nucleotides matching TRBD1. This CDR3 comprises 19 residues. V shed 4 bases and J 0 bases; nucleotides not matched to a gene: 12. Germline V lookup: CDR1 SGHDT, CDR2 YYEEEE. This CDR3 reads CASSRRGPSDRSGANVLTF. The CDR3 DNA follows: TGTGCCAGCAGCCGCAGGGGGCCATCAGACCGCTCTGGGGCCAACGTCCTGACTTTC.

The V gene is TRBV3-1 (or the pseudogene TRBV3-2), the J gene TRBJ1-2; D possibly corresponds to TRBD1 (6 bases). CDR3 length equals 15 residues. V was clipped by 4 bases and J by 2 bases, with 14 bases between them. Germline-derived CDR1 and CDR2 are LGHDT and YNNKEL (reference sequence). The CDR3 DNA follows: TGTGCCAGCAGCCTACTGGACAGCAACAACTATGGCTACACCTTC. Translation gives CASSLLDSNNYGYTF.

A word on this clone: Different DNA sequences within this sample yield the same CDR3. The V gene is TRBV2, the J gene TRBJ2-3; the match to TRBD2 covers 10 bases. Germline V CDR1 and CDR2: SNHLY, FYNNEI. The V gene end was trimmed by 6 bases and the J gene end by 1 base; junction bases not matched to a gene: 4. The CDR3 contains 15 residues. The CDR3 DNA follows: TGTGCCAGCAGAAGCGGACTAGCGGGCACAGATACGCAGTATTTT. Translation gives CASRSGLAGTDTQYF. The variable domain in full, with the rest retrieved from reference TRBV2 and TRBJ2-3, is EPEVTQTPSHQVTQMGQEVILRCVPISNHLYFYWYRQILGQKVEFLVSFYNNEISEKSEIFDDQFSVERPDGSNFTLKIRSTKLEDSAMYFCASRSGLAGTDTQYFGPGTRLTVL.

In its sample, this clone was seen once. This chain connects TRBV2 to TRBJ1-1; perhaps TRBD1 as D (6 bases). V shed 0 bases and J shed 8 bases, with 16 bases lying between them. There are 15 residues in the CDR3. The V gene's germline CDR1 is SNHLY and CDR2 FYNNEI. The chain's CDR3 is CASSEALGRGSEAFF. CDR3 DNA: TGTGCCAGCAGTGAAGCGCTGGGCAGGGGATCGGAAGCTTTCTTT. Based on the CDR3 plus reference TRBV2 and TRBJ1-1, the full variable domain is EPEVTQTPSHQVTQMGQEVILRCVPISNHLYFYWYRQILGQKVEFLVSFYNNEISEKSEIFDDQFSVERPDGSNFTLKIRSTKLEDSAMYFCASSEALGRGSEAFFGQGTRLTVV.

On this clone itself: Other DNA sequences within the sample encode an identical CDR3. V gene TRBV5-5 combines with J gene TRBJ1-2; weak D call: TRBD1 (5 bases). The germline CDR1 and CDR2 sequences are SGHKS and YYEKEE (reference sequence). V was clipped by 1 base and J by 3 bases, with 7 bases between them. This CDR3 is built from 13 residues. In nucleotides, the CDR3 is TGTGCCAGCAGCTTGTCGGGGGACTATGGCTACACCTTC. As protein: CASSLSGDYGYTF.

With regard to this clone: The DNA is left out, because the CDR3 cannot be placed on it with certainty; the CDR3 is given as TCRdb lists it. CDR3 loop: CASSPRVGPGTEAFF. V and J are TRBV3-1 (or the pseudogene TRBV3-2) and TRBJ1-1. Germline V CDR1 and CDR2: LGHDT, YNNKEL (reference sequence). The CDR3 length equals 15 residues, ends included.

The V and J genes are TRBV3-1 (or the pseudogene TRBV3-2) and TRBJ1-1; D gene ambiguous. V was cut by 0 bases and J by 0 bases, with 11 bases left in between. Germline V gene lookup returns CDR1 LGHDT and CDR2 YNNKEL (reference sequence). The length of the CDR3 is 16 residues. In nucleotides, the CDR3 is TGTGCCAGCAGCCAAGATCTGGGCATCATGAACACTGAAGCTTTCTTT. Protein product: CASSQDLGIMNTEAFF.

This chain's CDR3 is CASSLSRGHEQYF. DNA for the CDR3: TGTGCCAGCAGTTTATCGCGTGGTCACGAGCAGTACTTC. The chain uses TRBV27 and TRBJ2-7, with D unclear. This CDR3 contains 13 residues. The germline V and J ends were trimmed by 0 bases and 5 bases, with 8 bases remaining between them. Germline V gene data show CDR1 as MNHEY and CDR2 as SMNVEV (reference sequence).